Described below is a single T cell receptor (beta chain) sequence and its context. After removal of 6 bases from V and 4 bases from J, the junction contained 7 bases not matched to a gene. The CDR3 totals 15 residues. Germline loops: CDR1 SGHDT, CDR2 YYEEEE. This record comes from a study of T cell responses to AZD1222 COVID-19 vaccine. Sequencing used immunoSEQ multiplex PCR; TCRdb keeps in-frame clones, though not all of them. This repertoire shows roughly 77,000 clones, approximately 90% found once; its top ten account for about 5.2%. The sequence came from an adult in good health. This chain connects TRBV5-6 to TRBJ2-6, with TRBD1 identical over 7 bases. The source material was peripheral blood, sampled on day 0 of AZD1222 vaccination. The DNA for the CDR3 is TGTGCCAGCAATCTGCGACAGGGAGGGGCCAACGTCCTGACTTTC. This codes for CASNLRQGGANVLTF.